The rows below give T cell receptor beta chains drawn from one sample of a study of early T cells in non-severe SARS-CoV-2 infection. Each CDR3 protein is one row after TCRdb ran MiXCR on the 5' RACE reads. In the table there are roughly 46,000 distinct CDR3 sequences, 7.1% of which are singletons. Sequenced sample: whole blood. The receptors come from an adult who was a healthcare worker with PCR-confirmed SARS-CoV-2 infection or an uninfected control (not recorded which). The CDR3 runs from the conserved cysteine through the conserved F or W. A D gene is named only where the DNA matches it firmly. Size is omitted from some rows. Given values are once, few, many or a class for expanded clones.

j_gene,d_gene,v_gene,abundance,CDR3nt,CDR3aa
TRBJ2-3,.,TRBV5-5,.,TGTGCCAGCAGCTTGGAACTTTTGACAGATACGCAGTATTTT,CASSLELLTDTQYF
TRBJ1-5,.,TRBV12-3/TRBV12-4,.,TGTGCCAGCACCCTTAGCAATCAGCCCCAGCATTTT,CASTLSNQPQHF
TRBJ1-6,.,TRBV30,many,TGTGCCTGGAGTCAGGGGAATGATTCACCCCTCCACTTT,CAWSQGNDSPLHF
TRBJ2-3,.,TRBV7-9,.,TGTGCCAGCAGTTCAGGCGTTACTAGCACAGATACGCAGTATTTT,CASSSGVTSTDTQYF
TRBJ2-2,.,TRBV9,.,TGTGCCAGCAGCGCTCTCAGGGTAGTAAACACCGGGGAGCTGTTTTTT,CASSALRVVNTGELFF
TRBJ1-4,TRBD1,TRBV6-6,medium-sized,TGTGCCAGCAGTTCCAGTGGGACAGGGGGTGATGAAAAACTGTTTTTT,CASSSSGTGGDEKLFF
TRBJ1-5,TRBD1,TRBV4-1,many,TGCGCCAGCAGCCAAGATCGTGGACAGGGGGGTCAGCCCCAGCATTTT,CASSQDRGQGGQPQHF
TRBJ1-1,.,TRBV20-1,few,TGCAGTGCAGGGGACATCCTAAACACTGAAGCTTTCTTT,CSAGDILNTEAFF
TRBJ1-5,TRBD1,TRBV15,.,TGTGCCACCCAAGCAGACAGGGGCAATCAGCCCCAGCATTTT,CATQADRGNQPQHF
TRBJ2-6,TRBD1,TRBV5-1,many,TGCGCCAGCAGCTTGCAAGGGGGCTCCCCTTCTGGGGCCAACGTCCTGACTTTC,CASSLQGGSPSGANVLTF
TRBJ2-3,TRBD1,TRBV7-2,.,TGTGCCAGCGGGACAGGGAAGACAGATACGCAGTATTTT,CASGTGKTDTQYF
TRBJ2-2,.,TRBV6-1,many,TGTGCCAGCAGTGGGGGCGGAGGGGACACCGGGGAGCTGTTTTTT,CASSGGGGDTGELFF
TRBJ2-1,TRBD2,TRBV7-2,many,TGTGCCAGCAGCGTGGGACTAGCAGACAAGCAGTTCTTC,CASSVGLADKQFF
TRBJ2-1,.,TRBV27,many,TGTGCCAGCAGTCTACTAGTCGGAAATGAGCAGTTCTTC,CASSLLVGNEQFF
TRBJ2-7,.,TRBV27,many,TGTGCCAGCAGTTCTATCCCGGAAAGGAGCTCCTACGAGCAGTACTTC,CASSSIPERSSYEQYF
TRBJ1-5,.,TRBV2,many,TGTGCCAGCAGTGGGGGAGCGCGGAATCAGCCCCAGCATTTT,CASSGGARNQPQHF
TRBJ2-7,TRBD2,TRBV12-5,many,TGTGCTAGTGGTTTATGGACTAGCGGGGGTATCTACGAGCAGTACTTC,CASGLWTSGGIYEQYF
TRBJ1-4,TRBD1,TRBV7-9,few,TGTGCCAGCAGTTCCGGACAGGGGGAGAATGAAAAACTGTTTTTT,CASSSGQGENEKLFF
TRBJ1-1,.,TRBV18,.,TGTGCCAGCTCACCAGGGGGGAACACTGAAGCTTTCTTT,CASSPGGNTEAFF
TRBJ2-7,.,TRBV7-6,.,TGTGCCAGCAGCTCTGACGGGTACGAGCAGTACTTC,CASSSDGYEQYF
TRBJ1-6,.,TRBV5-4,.,TGTGCCAGCAGCTTTTTTCGTCTGGACCGCTCCTATAATTCACCCCTCCACTTT,CASSFFRLDRSYNSPLHF
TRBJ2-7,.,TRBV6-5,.,TGTGCCAGCAGTTACTCCTGGTCCTACGAGCAGTACTTC,CASSYSWSYEQYF
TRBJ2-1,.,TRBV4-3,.,TGCGCCAGCAGCCAGGGCCTATACAATGAGCAGTTCTTC,CASSQGLYNEQFF
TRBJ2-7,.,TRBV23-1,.,TGCGCCAGCACCGAGCACAGTTTCTCCTACGAGCAGTACTTC,CASTEHSFSYEQYF
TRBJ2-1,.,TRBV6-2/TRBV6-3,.,TGTGCCAGCAGTTATGGGGGGCTTAAGTTCTTC,CASSYGGLKFF
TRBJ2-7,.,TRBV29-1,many,TGCAGCGTTGAAAAACCGGGACACAACTACGAGCAGTACTTC,CSVEKPGHNYEQYF
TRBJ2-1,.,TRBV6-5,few,TGTGCCAGCAGTTCTCACAATGAGCAGTTCTTC,CASSSHNEQFF
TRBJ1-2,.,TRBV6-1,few,TGTGCCAGCACGGGCAGGTTAGGACCAAGCACCTTC,CASTGRLGPSTF
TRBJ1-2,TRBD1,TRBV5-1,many,TGCGCCAGCAGCGGATCGACAGGGGGTGATGGCTACACCTTC,CASSGSTGGDGYTF
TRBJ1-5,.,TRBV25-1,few,TGTGCCAGCAGTGAATACGGACGGAGTCAGCCCCAGCATTTT,CASSEYGRSQPQHF
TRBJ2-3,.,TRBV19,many,TGTGCCAGTAGTAATAGCGGTTCTAGCACAGATACGCAGTATTTT,CASSNSGSSTDTQYF
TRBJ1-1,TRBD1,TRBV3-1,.,TGTGCCAGCAGCCAGGCAAGGGGGCCCCTGGAAGACGAAGCTTTCTTT,CASSQARGPLEDEAFF
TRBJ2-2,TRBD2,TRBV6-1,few,TGTGCCAGCAGTGAACCGGGAGGGACCGGCGGGGAGCTGTTTTTT,CASSEPGGTGGELFF
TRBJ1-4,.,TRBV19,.,TGTGCCACGGATGGCGGGCAATATAATGAAAAACTGTTTTTT,CATDGGQYNEKLFF
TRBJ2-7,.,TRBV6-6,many,TGTGCCAGCGGGGGGTCGGGCAGACCTTCCTACGAGCAGTACTTC,CASGGSGRPSYEQYF
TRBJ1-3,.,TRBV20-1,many,TGCAGTGCTAGCGCTAGCTCTGGAAACACCATATATTTT,CSASASSGNTIYF
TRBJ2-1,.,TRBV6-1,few,TGTGCCAGCAGTGGCGCCTGGGGCAATGAGCAGTTCTTC,CASSGAWGNEQFF
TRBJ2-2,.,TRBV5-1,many,TGCGCCAGCAGCAAGGACGGAAACACCGGGGAGCTGTTTTTT,CASSKDGNTGELFF
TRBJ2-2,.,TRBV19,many,TGTGCCAGTAGAATACACAGGGTTTCGAACACCGGGGAGCTGTTTTTT,CASRIHRVSNTGELFF
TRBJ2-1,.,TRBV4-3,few,TGCGCCAGCAGCCAAGATTCGGGATCAGGGAACTTCAATGAGCAGTTCTTC,CASSQDSGSGNFNEQFF
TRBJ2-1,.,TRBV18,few,TGTGCCAGCTCCCCGGGCCGGGCGTCGTACAATGAGCAGTTCTTC,CASSPGRASYNEQFF
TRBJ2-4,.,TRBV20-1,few,TGCAGTGCCATCGTCCGGGACTGGGCAAACATTCAGTACTTC,CSAIVRDWANIQYF
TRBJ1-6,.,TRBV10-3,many,TGTGCCATCGGTGGGACGACTGATTCCCCCCTCCACTTT,CAIGGTTDSPLHF
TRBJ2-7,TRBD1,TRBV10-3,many,TGTGCCATCAGTGACGACAGGGGTTCCTACGAGCAGTACTTC,CAISDDRGSYEQYF
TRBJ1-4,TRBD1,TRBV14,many,TGTGCCAGCAGCCAGAGGACAGGGTGGTACGAAAAACTGTTTTTT,CASSQRTGWYEKLFF
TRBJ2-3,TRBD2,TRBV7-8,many,TGTGCCAGCAGCCAGCCGGGGGCGGGGGGTGATACGCAGTATTTT,CASSQPGAGGDTQYF
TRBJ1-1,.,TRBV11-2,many,TGTGCCAGCAGTCCAGGACGGCAGAACACTGAAGCTTTCTTT,CASSPGRQNTEAFF
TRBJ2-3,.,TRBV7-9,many,TGTGCCAGCATCCCCCAGGACTACCCTAGCACAGATACGCAGTATTTT,CASIPQDYPSTDTQYF